Each of the 27 T cell receptor beta chains below was sequenced from the same sample in a study of OX40 agonist ivuxolimab in advanced cancers. The assay was immunoSEQ multiplex PCR, and TCRdb's table has in-frame clones only and misses some. This sample carries 50,000 to 55,000 clones, about 81% of them seen once, and the ten largest clones take about 0.69%. This material consisted of CD4+ or CD8+ T cells sorted from blood, taken in a trial of the OX40 agonist ivuxolimab. The receptors were sampled from an adult with an advanced solid tumor such as melanoma, head and neck, liver or kidney cancer.

The chain joins TRBV6-5 to TRBJ2-3; D may match TRBD1 or TRBD2 (5 bases each). Trimming removed 4 bases from V and 1 base from J, with 9 bases in between. The CDR3 has 14 residues. CDR1 MNHEY and CDR2 SVGAGI come from the germline V gene. In nucleotides, the CDR3 is TGTGCCAGCAGTTCGGGACCGCGCACAGATACGCAGTATTTT. This encodes CASSSGPRTDTQYF.

The chain couples TRBV6-1 to TRBJ1-5; 7 nucleotides align to TRBD1. This CDR3 contains 14 residues. V shed 9 bases and J 3 bases; nucleotides not matched to a gene: 8. Germline values: CDR1 MNHNS, CDR2 SASEGT. CDR3 DNA sequence: TGTGCCAGTTCGACAGGGCGAAACAATCAGCCCCAGCATTTT. It translates to CASSTGRNNQPQHF.

This clone is judged medium-sized. The gene calls are TRBV9 and TRBJ1-1; D is undetermined. V lost 0 bases and J 0 bases, leaving 6 bases between the germline ends. Germline V lookup: CDR1 SGDLS, CDR2 YYNGEE. This CDR3 contains 14 residues. CDR3 protein: CASSVGPLNTEAFF. Written as DNA, the CDR3 is TGTGCCAGCAGCGTAGGACCGCTGAACACTGAAGCTTTCTTT.

V and J are TRBV2 and TRBJ2-5, with 11 nucleotides matching TRBD2. CDR3 length: 17 amino acids. V gave up 2 bases and J gave up 5 bases; unmatched junction bases: 10. Germline V lookup: CDR1 SNHLY, CDR2 FYNNEI. The chain's CDR3 is CASSEISGGLAVETQYF. CDR3 in DNA: TGTGCCAGCAGTGAAATATCCGGGGGACTAGCGGTGGAGACCCAGTACTTC. The full variable domain, rest sourced from reference TRBV2 and TRBJ2-5, is EPEVTQTPSHQVTQMGQEVILRCVPISNHLYFYWYRQILGQKVEFLVSFYNNEISEKSEIFDDQFSVERPDGSNFTLKIRSTKLEDSAMYFCASSEISGGLAVETQYFGPGTRLLVL.

The chain has TRBV6-5 and TRBJ1-5, with D perhaps matching TRBD1 (6 bases). V dropped 6 bases and J dropped 8 bases, with 14 bases sitting between them. CDR1 is MNHEY, CDR2 SVGAGI, per germline. CDR3 size: 13 residues. The CDR3, as DNA: TGTGCCAGCAGAGGGACATTAAGGGAGCCCCAGCATTTT. Its translation is CASRGTLREPQHF.

The CDR3 loop is CASSLSLSGLTYEQYF. CDR3 DNA sequence: TGTGCCAGCAGCTTAAGCTTGAGCGGGCTAACCTACGAGCAGTACTTC. The chain couples TRBV7-9 to TRBJ2-7; D is perhaps TRBD2 (6 bases). V lost 2 bases to trimming and J lost 2 bases, with 16 bases between them. CDR1 and CDR2 (germline): SEHNR, FQNEAQ (reference sequence). This CDR3 region has 16 residues.

The CDR3 DNA follows: TGTGCCAGCAGCCAAGATCTCAGGTCGGAGACCCAGTACTTC. It translates to CASSQDLRSETQYF. The rearrangement links TRBV4-2 to TRBJ2-5; the D is unclear. CDR3 length: 14 amino acids. CDR1 is LGHNA and CDR2 is YNFKEQ in the germline V gene. The V end was cut by 0 bases, the J end by 5 bases, with 10 bases between.

The chain has TRBV5-1 and TRBJ1-5; possibly TRBD1 for D (5 bases). This CDR3 has 15 amino acids. The V gene lost 0 bases and the J gene lost 5 bases, with 12 bases spanning the gap. Germline values: CDR1 SGHRS, CDR2 YFSETQ. The CDR3 DNA reads TGCGCCAGCAGCTTGGGGTCGGGGGGATATCAGCCCCAGCATTTT. Residues: CASSLGSGGYQPQHF.

This chain connects TRBV18 to TRBJ1-1; 9 bases are shared with TRBD1. V lost 2 bases and J lost 2; bases outside the gene matches: 6. The CDR3 loop spans 16 amino acids. From germline, CDR1 is KGHSH and CDR2 LQKENI. The CDR3 is CASSPETGGRNTEAFF. In nucleotides, the CDR3 is TGTGCCAGCTCACCAGAGACAGGGGGAAGAAACACTGAAGCTTTCTTT.

This clone was detected only once. The chain links TRBV11-3 to TRBJ1-5, with TRBD1 as a possible D gene (6 bases). Trimming pared 3 bases from V and 6 bases from J, leaving 15 bases between. CDR3 length: 15 residues. Germline values: CDR1 SGHNT, CDR2 YENEEA. CDR3 in DNA: TGTGCCAGCAGCTTTGGGGGCTGGGGGGGTCAGCCCCAGCATTTT. Protein sequence: CASSFGGWGGQPQHF.

The V call is TRBV2, the J call TRBJ1-6; a weak D match, TRBD1 (5 bases). CDR1 and CDR2 from the germline V gene are SNHLY and FYNNEI. Trimming left V 4 bases short and J 6 bases short, with 13 bases between. This CDR3 contains 15 residues. The CDR3 DNA reads TGTGCCAGCAGTGCAGGGTCTGGGTCTAATTCACCCCTCCACTTT. Translation gives CASSAGSGSNSPLHF.

V is TRBV19 and J is TRBJ1-2, with 10 bases identical to TRBD1. V lost 7 bases, J lost 5 bases, and 7 bases stayed unmatched. There are 14 residues in the CDR3. Germline loops: CDR1 LNHDA, CDR2 SQIVND (reference sequence). The CDR3 spells CASTTGGFGYGYTF. The CDR3 nucleotides are TGTGCCAGTACGACAGGGGGCTTTGGGTATGGCTACACCTTC.

A remark on this clone: One junction end disagrees with the germline gene, perhaps due to a read error. The CDR3 DNA reads TGTGCCAGCACCTTGACCACAGATACGCAGTATTTT. This translates into CASTLTTDTQYF. The chain couples TRBV5-5 to TRBJ2-3, with D hard to call. Germline CDR1 and CDR2: SGHKS and YYEKEE (reference sequence). The CDR3 covers 12 residues.

This rearrangement joins TRBV6-4 to TRBJ2-2, with a weak D call TRBD2 (6 bases). Per germline, CDR1 MRHNA and CDR2 SNTAGT. The CDR3 sequence is 15 residues long. V was clipped by 1 base and J by 6 bases, with 12 bases between them. The CDR3 DNA reads as TGTGCCAGCAGTGACTTCGGGCTAGCGTCCGGGGAGCTGTTTTTT. The encoded protein is CASSDFGLASGELFF.

The CDR3 loop is CASSFTGSYGYTF. DNA for the CDR3: TGTGCCAGCAGCTTTACAGGGAGCTATGGCTACACCTTC. The V gene is TRBV7-2, the J gene TRBJ1-2, with D tentatively TRBD1 (6 bases). Germline loops: CDR1 SGHTA, CDR2 FQGNSA. There are 13 residues in the CDR3. Trimming cost V 3 bases and J 4 bases, with 9 bases left between them.

In its sample, this clone was seen a few times. CDR3 sequence: CASSLGTSNNNEQFF. CDR3 DNA sequence: TGTGCCAGCAGCCTCGGGACATCAAACAACAATGAGCAGTTCTTC. This chain joins TRBV5-8 and TRBJ2-1; D might be TRBD1 (6 bases). The V gene lost 4 bases and the J gene lost 5 bases, with 16 bases spanning the gap. This CDR3 spans 15 amino acids. Germline assignment: CDR1 SGHTS and CDR2 YDEGEE.

The genes are TRBV5-6 and TRBJ1-2, with a weak D call TRBD1 (6 bases). CDR1 and CDR2 (germline): SGHDT, YYEEEE. Trimming took off 4 bases at V and 4 bases at J, with 17 bases between the two ends. The CDR3 has 15 residues. CDR3 amino acids: CASSPPGQLLYGYTF. Written as DNA, the CDR3 is TGTGCCAGCAGCCCGCCCGGACAGCTCCTCTATGGCTACACCTTC.

V and J are TRBV11-3 and TRBJ2-3, with 10 nucleotides matching TRBD2. From germline, CDR1 is SGHNT and CDR2 YENEEA. Trimming removed 5 bases from V and 2 bases from J; junction bases left unmatched: 7. This CDR3 is built from 16 residues. As DNA, the CDR3 is TGTGCCAGCAGCCAGGCCGGGACTAGCGTCACAGATACGCAGTATTTT. Protein: CASSQAGTSVTDTQYF.

This CDR3 is CASSDERAGGVYEQYF. The CDR3 coding sequence is TGTGCCAGCAGCGATGAAAGGGCAGGGGGTGTCTACGAGCAGTACTTC. The V call is TRBV11-3, the J call TRBJ2-7, with 7 bases matching TRBD1. V shed 5 bases, J shed 3 bases, and the junction held 13 bases outside the gene matches. The CDR3 is 16 residues long. The germline gives CDR1 SGHNT, CDR2 YENEEA.

The chain employs TRBV6-6 and TRBJ1-3, with D tentatively TRBD1 (5 bases). The CDR3 consists of 15 residues. Germline CDR1 MNHNY, CDR2 SVGAGI (reference sequence). Trimming left V 6 bases short and J 0 bases short, with 12 bases between. CDR3 in DNA: TGTGCCAGCAGCCGAGGGACGGACTCTGGAAACACCATATATTTT. Amino acids: CASSRGTDSGNTIYF.

This chain joins TRBV11-3 and TRBJ2-7; 9 nucleotides agree with TRBD1. CDR1 SGHNT and CDR2 YENEEA come from the germline V gene. The junction had 5 bases not matched to a gene; V was cut back by 3 bases and J by 2 bases. CDR3 length: 15 residues. CDR3: CASSFGTGHTYEQYF. The CDR3 nucleotides read TGTGCCAGCAGCTTCGGGACAGGGCATACCTACGAGCAGTACTTC.

The V call is TRBV5-4, the J call TRBJ2-3; the D gene is possibly TRBD1 (6 bases). Germline lookup yields CDR1 SGHNT and CDR2 YYREEE (reference sequence). The germline V and J ends were trimmed by 0 bases and 1 base, with 12 bases remaining between them. This CDR3 is 16 amino acids long. The CDR3, as DNA: TGTGCCAGCAGCTTGGGGGGGCCGGGACGCACAGATACGCAGTATTTT. Protein: CASSLGGPGRTDTQYF.

The sample holds one count of this clone. The V call is TRBV6-5, the J call TRBJ2-3; tentatively, D is TRBD1 (5 bases). The length of the CDR3 is 15 residues. Trimming took 0 bases from V and 0 from J, leaving 7 bases between them. The germline CDR1 and CDR2 sequences are MNHEY and SVGAGI. CDR3 DNA sequence: TGTGCCAGCAGTTACTCGCAGGGAAGCACAGATACGCAGTATTTT. This sequence encodes CASSYSQGSTDTQYF.

This rearrangement joins TRBV5-4 to TRBJ1-2; the match to TRBD1 covers 8 bases. This CDR3 is built from 16 residues. Germline loops: CDR1 SGHNT, CDR2 YYREEE (reference sequence). V shed 0 bases, J shed 5 bases, and the junction held 9 bases outside the gene matches. Here the CDR3 reads CASSLGGQGEGYGYTF. CDR3 bases: TGTGCCAGCAGCTTGGGAGGACAGGGCGAGGGGTATGGCTACACCTTC.

V and J are TRBV5-1 and TRBJ2-5; D is undetermined. The V gene's germline CDR1 is SGHRS and CDR2 YFSETQ. The V gene lost 0 bases and the J gene lost 7 bases, with 13 bases spanning the gap. The CDR3 consists of 14 residues. CDR3: CASSLEYPKGTQYF. Written as DNA, the CDR3 is TGCGCCAGCAGCTTGGAGTATCCAAAGGGGACCCAGTACTTC.

This clone was detected only a few times. The rearrangement links TRBV19 to TRBJ2-2; 7 bases match TRBD1. The germline V gene encodes CDR1 LNHDA and CDR2 SQIVND (reference sequence). This CDR3 has 15 amino acids. V lost 1 base and J lost 3; bases outside the gene matches: 2. The CDR3 loop reads CASSIGQGHTGELFF. Written as DNA, the CDR3 is TGTGCCAGTAGTATAGGACAGGGCCACACCGGGGAGCTGTTTTTT.

This clone was detected only a few times. The chain uses TRBV29-1 and TRBJ2-7; 7 bases are shared with TRBD1. This CDR3 has 12 residues. The V gene's germline CDR1 is SQVTM and CDR2 ANQGSEA. Unmatched junction bases numbered 2, after V lost 2 bases and J lost 4 bases. CDR3 region: CSVEKGAYEQYF. DNA of the CDR3: TGCAGCGTTGAAAAGGGGGCATACGAGCAGTACTTC.